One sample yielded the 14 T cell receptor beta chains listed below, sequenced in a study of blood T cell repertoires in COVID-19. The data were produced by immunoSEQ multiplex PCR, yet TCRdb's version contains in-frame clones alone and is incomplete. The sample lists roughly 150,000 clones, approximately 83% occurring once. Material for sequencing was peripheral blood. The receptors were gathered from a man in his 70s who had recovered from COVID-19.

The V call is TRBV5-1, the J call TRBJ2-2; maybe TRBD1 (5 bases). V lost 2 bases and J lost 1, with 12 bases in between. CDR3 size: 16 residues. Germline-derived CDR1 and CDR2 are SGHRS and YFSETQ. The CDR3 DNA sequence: TGCGCCAGCAGCTTAAGGGGCATGGGGAACACCGGGGAGCTGTTTTTT. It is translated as CASSLRGMGNTGELFF.

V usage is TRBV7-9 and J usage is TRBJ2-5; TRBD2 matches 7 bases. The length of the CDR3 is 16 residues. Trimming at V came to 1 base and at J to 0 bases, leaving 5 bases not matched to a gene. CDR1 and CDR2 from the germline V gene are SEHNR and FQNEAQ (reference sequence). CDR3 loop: CASSLGSGQYQETQYF. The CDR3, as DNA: TGTGCCAGCAGCTTAGGTAGCGGGCAGTACCAAGAGACCCAGTACTTC.

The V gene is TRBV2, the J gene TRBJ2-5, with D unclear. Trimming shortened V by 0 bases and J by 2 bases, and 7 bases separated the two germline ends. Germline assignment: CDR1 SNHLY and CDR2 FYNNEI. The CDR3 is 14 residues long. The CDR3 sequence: CASSEALLQETQYF. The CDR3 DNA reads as TGTGCCAGCAGTGAAGCGCTCCTACAAGAGACCCAGTACTTC.

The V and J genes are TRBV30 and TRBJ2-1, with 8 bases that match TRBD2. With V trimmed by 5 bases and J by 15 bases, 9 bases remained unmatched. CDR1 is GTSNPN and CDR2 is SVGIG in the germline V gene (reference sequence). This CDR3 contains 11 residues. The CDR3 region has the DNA TGTGCCTGGTCTTCCGGGACTAGAACGTTCTTC. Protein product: CAWSSGTRTFF.

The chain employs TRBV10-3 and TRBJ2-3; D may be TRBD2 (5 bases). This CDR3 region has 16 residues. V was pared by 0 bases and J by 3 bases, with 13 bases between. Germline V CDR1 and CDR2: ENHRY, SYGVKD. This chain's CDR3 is CAISESQRMSTDTQYF. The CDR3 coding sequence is TGTGCCATCAGTGAGTCACAGCGGATGAGTACAGATACGCAGTATTTT.

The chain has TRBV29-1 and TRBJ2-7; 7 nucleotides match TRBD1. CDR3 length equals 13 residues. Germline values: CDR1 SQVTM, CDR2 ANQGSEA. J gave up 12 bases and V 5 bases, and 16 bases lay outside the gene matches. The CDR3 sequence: CSVSDSPGQRMYF. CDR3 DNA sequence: TGCAGCGTTAGCGACTCCCCGGGACAGAGGATGTACTTC.

The CDR3 loop reads CASSYGRVYEQYF. In DNA form, the CDR3 reads TGTGCCAGCAGTTACGGGCGGGTCTACGAGCAGTACTTC. J is TRBJ2-7 and V is TRBV6-5; TRBD2 might be the D (5 bases). The CDR3 covers 13 residues. The germline V gene encodes CDR1 MNHEY and CDR2 SVGAGI. Trimming stripped 2 bases from V and 3 bases from J, with 8 bases between.

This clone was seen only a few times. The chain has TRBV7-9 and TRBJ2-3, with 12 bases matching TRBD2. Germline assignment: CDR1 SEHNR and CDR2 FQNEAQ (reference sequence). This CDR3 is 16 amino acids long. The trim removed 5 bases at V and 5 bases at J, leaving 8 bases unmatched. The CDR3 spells CASSRRTSGRLDTQYF. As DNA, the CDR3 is TGTGCCAGCAGCCGTCGAACTAGCGGGAGGTTAGATACGCAGTATTTT. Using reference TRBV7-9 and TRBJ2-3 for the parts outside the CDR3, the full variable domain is DTGVSQNPRHKITKRGQNVTFRCDPISEHNRLYWYRQTLGQGPEFLTYFQNEAQLEKSRLLSDRFSAERPKGSFSTLEIQRTEQGDSAMYLCASSRRTSGRLDTQYFGPGTRLTVL.

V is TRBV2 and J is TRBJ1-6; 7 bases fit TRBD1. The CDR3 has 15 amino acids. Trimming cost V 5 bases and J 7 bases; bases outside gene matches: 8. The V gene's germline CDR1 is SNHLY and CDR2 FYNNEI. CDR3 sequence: CASSPRQGGNSPLHF. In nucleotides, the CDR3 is TGTGCCAGCAGTCCCAGACAGGGAGGCAATTCACCCCTCCACTTT. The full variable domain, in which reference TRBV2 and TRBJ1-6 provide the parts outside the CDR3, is EPEVTQTPSHQVTQMGQEVILRCVPISNHLYFYWYRQILGQKVEFLVSFYNNEISEKSEIFDDQFSVERPDGSNFTLKIRSTKLEDSAMYFCASSPRQGGNSPLHFGNGTRLTVT.

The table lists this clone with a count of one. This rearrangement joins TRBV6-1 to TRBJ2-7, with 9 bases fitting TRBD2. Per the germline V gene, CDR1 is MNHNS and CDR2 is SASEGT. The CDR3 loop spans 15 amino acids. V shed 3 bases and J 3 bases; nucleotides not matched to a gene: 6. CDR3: CASSEGLAVLYEQYF. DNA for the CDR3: TGTGCCAGCAGTGAGGGACTAGCAGTTCTCTACGAGCAGTACTTC.

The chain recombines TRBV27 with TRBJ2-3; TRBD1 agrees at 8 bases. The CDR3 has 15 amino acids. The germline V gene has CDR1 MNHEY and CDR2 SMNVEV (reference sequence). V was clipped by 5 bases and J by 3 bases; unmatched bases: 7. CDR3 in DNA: TGTGCCAGCAGTCGATTCGACAGGGGAACAGATACGCAGTATTTT. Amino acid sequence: CASSRFDRGTDTQYF.

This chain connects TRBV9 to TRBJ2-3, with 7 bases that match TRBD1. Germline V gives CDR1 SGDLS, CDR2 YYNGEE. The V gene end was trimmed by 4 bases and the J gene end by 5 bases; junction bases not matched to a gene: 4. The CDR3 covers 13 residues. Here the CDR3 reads CASSSSGGDTQYF. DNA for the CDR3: TGTGCCAGCAGCTCCTCAGGGGGAGATACGCAGTATTTT.

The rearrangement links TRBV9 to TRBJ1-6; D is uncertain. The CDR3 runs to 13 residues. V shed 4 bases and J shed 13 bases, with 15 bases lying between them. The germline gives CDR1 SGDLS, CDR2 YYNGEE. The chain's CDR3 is CASSPTNSSPLHF. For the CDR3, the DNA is TGTGCCAGCAGCCCGACTAACAGTTCCCCCCTCCACTTT.

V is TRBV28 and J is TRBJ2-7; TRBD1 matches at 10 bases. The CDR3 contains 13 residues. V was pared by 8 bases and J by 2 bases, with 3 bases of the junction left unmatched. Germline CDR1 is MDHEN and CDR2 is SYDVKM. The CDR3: CASGGTGAYEQYF. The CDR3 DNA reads TGTGCCAGCGGGGGGACAGGGGCCTACGAGCAGTACTTC.